This is a list of T cell receptor beta chains from one sample in a study of siplizumab effects on memory and regulatory T cells. Clones were sequenced by immunoSEQ multiplex PCR, and TCRdb holds only the in-frame ones, with some missing. The top ten clones hold 75% to 85% of a sample with about 1,200 clones, 74% of them seen once. Sequencing used TEMRA CD8+ T cells sorted from blood. These receptors all come from a human donor in good health. Each CDR3 is given with its conserved first and last residue. D genes are given only for firm matches. The size entry is marked missing in some rows and otherwise reads once, few, many or a size class.

V	size	J	D	DNA	CDR3
TRBV6-5	NA	TRBJ1-4	NA	TGTGCCAGCAGTTGGGATCCAACTAATGAAAAACTGTTTTTT	CASSWDPTNEKLFF
TRBV25-1	NA	TRBJ2-5	TRBD1	TGTGCCAGCAGTGAATCTAAGGACAGGGAACAAGAGACCCAGTACTTC	CASSESKDREQETQYF
TRBV7-8	large	TRBJ1-2	NA	TGTGCCAGCAGCTTATACGGGGGCCCTAACTATGGCTACACCTTC	CASSLYGGPNYGYTF
TRBV9	large	TRBJ2-2	NA	TGTGCCAGCGGGTCAGGCGGCGGGGAGCTGTTTTTT	CASGSGGGELFF
TRBV14	once	TRBJ1-2	NA	TGTGCCAGCGGAGGGGATGGGTACGGCTACACCTTC	CASGGDGYGYTF
TRBV6-5	NA	TRBJ2-3	NA	TGTGCCAGCAGTTACGGCCCAGGGCAAGATACGCAGTATTTT	CASSYGPGQDTQYF
TRBV10-3	NA	TRBJ2-7	TRBD1	TGTGCCATCAGTGAGTCGGGGGACAGGGAATACGAGCAGTACTTC	CAISESGDREYEQYF
TRBV28	NA	TRBJ2-3	NA	TGTGCCAGCACAGGGGGCACAGATACGCAGTATTTT	CASTGGTDTQYF
TRBV25-1	once	TRBJ1-2	NA	TGTGCCAGCAGTGGGCCTGGCTACACCTTC	CASSGPGYTF
TRBV7-3	NA	TRBJ2-3	NA	TGTGCCAGCAGCTTACTCTCGGGGTCAGATACGCAGTATTTT	CASSLLSGSDTQYF
TRBV7-6	NA	TRBJ2-7	TRBD1	TGTGCCAGCAGCTTAGGGGCGGACAGGAGCTCCTACGAGCAGTACTTC	CASSLGADRSSYEQYF
TRBV7-7	NA	TRBJ2-1	NA	TGTGCTAGCAGCCCCAAAGATGCGGGAATGAATGAGCAGTTCTTC	CASSPKDAGMNEQFF
TRBV27	NA	TRBJ2-2	NA	TGTGCCAGCAGAGTCACCTCACCTGGTACCGGGGAGCTGTTTTTT	CASRVTSPGTGELFF
TRBV7-8	few	TRBJ2-7	TRBD2	TGTGCCAGCAGCTTAAACGGCGGGAGGGCCAACGAGCAGTACTTC	CASSLNGGRANEQYF
TRBV4-3	NA	TRBJ2-7	NA	TGCGCCAGCAGCCAAGGGCTAGAAAGGTACGAGCAGTACTTC	CASSQGLERYEQYF
TRBV4-1	NA	TRBJ1-1	TRBD1	TGCGCCAGCAGCCTAACCGGGACAGGGGGAGCTTTCTTT	CASSLTGTGGAFF
TRBV4-1	NA	TRBJ2-7	TRBD2	TGCGCCAGCAGCCAAGATTTATACCGGGGGGGCTCCTACGAGCAGTACTTC	CASSQDLYRGGSYEQYF
TRBV19	NA	TRBJ1-5	NA	TGTGCCAGTAGCAACACAGGAAGGGATCAGCCCCAGCATTTT	CASSNTGRDQPQHF
TRBV5-1	NA	TRBJ2-5	NA	TGCGCCAGCAGCCCAACCCAAGAGACCCAGTACTTC	CASSPTQETQYF
TRBV7-8	NA	TRBJ1-1	NA	TGTGCCAGCAGCTTAGATTTGGATCCTGAAGCTTTCTTT	CASSLDLDPEAFF
TRBV7-7	NA	TRBJ2-5	NA	TGTGCTAGCAGCCCAGATCGCACCGGGGAGACCCAGTACTTC	CASSPDRTGETQYF
TRBV7-8	NA	TRBJ1-2	TRBD1	TGTGCCAGCAGCTTAGCCTATCCGGGACAGGGGGATGGCTACACCTTC	CASSLAYPGQGDGYTF
TRBV6-5	NA	TRBJ2-3	NA	TGTGCCAGCAGTATGGGGGGGGCGGATACGCAGTATTTT	CASSMGGADTQYF
TRBV11-2	NA	TRBJ1-5	NA	TGTGCCAGCAGCTTACTCAGCAATCAGCCCCAGCATTTT	CASSLLSNQPQHF
TRBV6-6	NA	TRBJ2-7	TRBD1	TGTGCCAGCAGTGCCGGACAGGGAGGCGACGAGCAGTACTTC	CASSAGQGGDEQYF
TRBV5-1	NA	TRBJ2-2	NA	TGCGCCAGCAGCTTGGCTACCCTAAGACTAGGTAGCACCGGGGAGCTGTTTTTT	CASSLATLRLGSTGELFF
TRBV10-1	NA	TRBJ1-1	TRBD1	TGCGCCAGCAGTGACGGGACAGGGGCTTACACTGAAGCTTTCTTT	CASSDGTGAYTEAFF
TRBV27	NA	TRBJ2-3	TRBD2	TGTGCCAGCAGTTCGCGACTAGCGGGGGGCACAGATACGCAGTATTTT	CASSSRLAGGTDTQYF
TRBV5-1	NA	TRBJ2-2	TRBD2	TGCGCCAGCAGCTTGGATTTTGGACTAGCGACGTTTTTT	CASSLDFGLATFF
TRBV2	NA	TRBJ2-7	TRBD2	TGTGCCAGCAGTGAAGGGACTAGCGGTTTCTCCTACGAGCAGTACTTC	CASSEGTSGFSYEQYF
TRBV4-1	NA	TRBJ2-1	TRBD1	TGCGCCAGCAGCCAAGGGACAGGGGATGTTGATGAGCAGTTCTTC	CASSQGTGDVDEQFF
TRBV5-1	few	TRBJ1-1	NA	TGCGCCAGCAGCTTGGTTCAGGGTCGAAACACTGAAGCTTTCTTT	CASSLVQGRNTEAFF
TRBV28	medium-sized	TRBJ2-7	TRBD2	TGTGCCAGCAGCCAAATAGCGGGAGGGGTACCCTACGAGCAGTACTTC	CASSQIAGGVPYEQYF
TRBV5-6	NA	TRBJ2-5	NA	TGTGCCAGCAGCTTGTTGGGGAGTCAAGAGACCCAGTACTTC	CASSLLGSQETQYF
TRBV27	NA	TRBJ1-2	TRBD1	TGTGCCAGCAGTTCCGGACAGGGGGCATTTTATGGCTACACCTTC	CASSSGQGAFYGYTF
TRBV29-1	once	TRBJ2-1	NA	TGCAGCGTTGGTTTCTACAATGAGCAGTTCTTC	CSVGFYNEQFF
TRBV7-9	NA	TRBJ1-4	NA	TGTGCCAGCAGCCTCCAGAACGGAGCTAATGAAAAACTGTTTTTT	CASSLQNGANEKLFF
TRBV7-2	NA	TRBJ2-1	NA	TGTGCCAGCAGCCGGGGGGCGGGGACTGAGCAGTTCTTC	CASSRGAGTEQFF
TRBV7-3	NA	TRBJ2-7	NA	TGTGCCAGCAGCTTACAGGGGAGAGGCGACGAGCAGTACTTC	CASSLQGRGDEQYF
TRBV15	NA	TRBJ2-1	TRBD2	TGTGCCACCAGCAGAGATCCCGGGGGGGGACTATACAATGAGCAGTTCTTC	CATSRDPGGGLYNEQFF
TRBV6-4	NA	TRBJ1-1	NA	TGTGCCAGCAGCCACGGACTGTCGACTGAAGCTTTCTTT	CASSHGLSTEAFF
TRBV5-8	NA	TRBJ2-2	NA	TGTGCCAGCAGCTTGTCGTACACCGGGGAGCTGTTTTTT	CASSLSYTGELFF
TRBV5-1	NA	TRBJ2-1	TRBD2	TGCGCCAGCAGCTACGGGACTAGCGCCAATGAGCAGTTCTTC	CASSYGTSANEQFF
TRBV5-6	few	TRBJ2-1	TRBD1	TGTGCCAGCAGCTGGGCTCAGGGGGTAGTTAATGAGCAGTTCTTC	CASSWAQGVVNEQFF
TRBV29-1	large	TRBJ2-7	NA	TGCAGCGTGTGGCAGGATTACGAGCAGTACTTC	CSVWQDYEQYF
TRBV27	NA	TRBJ1-5	NA	TGTGCCAGCAATAACCATGCGGGGAGTAATCAGCCCCAGCATTTT	CASNNHAGSNQPQHF
TRBV10-1	NA	TRBJ2-5	TRBD1	TGCGCCAGCACCCCTGACTACAGGGGGCTAGAGACCCAGTACTTC	CASTPDYRGLETQYF
TRBV18	NA	TRBJ2-2	TRBD1	TGTGCCAGCTCACCATCATCCCGCGGCGATCGGACAGGGAACACCGGGGAGCTGTTTTTT	CASSPSSRGDRTGNTGELFF
TRBV27	once	TRBJ1-2	NA	TGTGCCAGCAGTTTGACGGCCGTATCCCTTGGCTACACCTTC	CASSLTAVSLGYTF
TRBV14	NA	TRBJ2-2	NA	TGTGCCAGCAGCCAAGTAAACACCGGGGAGCTGTTTTTT	CASSQVNTGELFF
TRBV9	NA	TRBJ1-1	TRBD1	TGTGCCAGCAGCGTAACAGGGGGGTACACTGAAGCTTTCTTT	CASSVTGGYTEAFF